This TCR beta chain was sequenced for a study of OX40 agonist ivuxolimab in advanced cancers. Background on the study: An agonistic human IgG2 monoclonal antibody against OX40 (CD134) was given.

This clone occurred a few times. This CDR3 comprises 16 residues. The V and J ends lost 4 bases and 0 bases respectively, with 14 bases between them. Looked up from germline, CDR1 is SGDLS and CDR2 is YYNGEE. The repertoire was sequenced with immunoSEQ multiplex PCR; TCRdb's copy has only in-frame clones and lacks some. The table has 77,000 or so clones, about four fifths seen once; the top ten hold more than 0.5%. This chain links TRBV9 with TRBJ1-3, with D unclear. This TCR came from an adult with an advanced solid tumor such as melanoma, head and neck, liver or kidney cancer. The sequences come from CD4+ or CD8+ T cells sorted from blood, collected in a trial of the OX40 agonist ivuxolimab. The CDR3 DNA is TGTGCCAGCAGCAAAACGACCCGAGACTCTGGAAACACCATATATTTT. Protein sequence: CASSKTTRDSGNTIYF. The full variable domain, completed using reference TRBV9 and TRBJ1-3, is DSGVTQTPKHLITATGQRVTLRCSPRSGDLSVYWYQQSLDQGLQFLIQYYNGEERAKGNILERFSAQQFPDLHSELNLSSLELGDSALYFCASSKTTRDSGNTIYFGEGSWLTVV.